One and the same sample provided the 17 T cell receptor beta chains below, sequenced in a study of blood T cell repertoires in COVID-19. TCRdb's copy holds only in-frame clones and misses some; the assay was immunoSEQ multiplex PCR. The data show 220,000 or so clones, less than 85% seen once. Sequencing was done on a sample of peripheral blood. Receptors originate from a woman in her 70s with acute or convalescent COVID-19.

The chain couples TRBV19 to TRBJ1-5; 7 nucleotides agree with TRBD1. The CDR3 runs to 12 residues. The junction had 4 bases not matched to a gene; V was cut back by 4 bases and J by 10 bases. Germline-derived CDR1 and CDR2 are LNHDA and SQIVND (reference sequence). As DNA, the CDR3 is TGTGCCAGTAGTACACAGGGGTTCCCCCAGCATTTT. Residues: CASSTQGFPQHF. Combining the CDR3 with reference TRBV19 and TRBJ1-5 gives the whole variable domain DGGITQSPKYLFRKEGQNVTLSCEQNLNHDAMYWYRQDPGQGLRLIYYSQIVNDFQKGDIAEGYSVSREKKESFPLTVTSAQKNPTAFYLCASSTQGFPQHFGDGTRLSIL.

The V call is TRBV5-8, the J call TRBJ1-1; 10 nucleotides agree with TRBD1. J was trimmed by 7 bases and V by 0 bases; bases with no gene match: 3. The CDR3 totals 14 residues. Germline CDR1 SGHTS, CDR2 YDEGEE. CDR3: CASSLGQGASEAFF. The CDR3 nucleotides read TGTGCCAGCAGCTTGGGACAGGGGGCTAGTGAAGCTTTCTTT.

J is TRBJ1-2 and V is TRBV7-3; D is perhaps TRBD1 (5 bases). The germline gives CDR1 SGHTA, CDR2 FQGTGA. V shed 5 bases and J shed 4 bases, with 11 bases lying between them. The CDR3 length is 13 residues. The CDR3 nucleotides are TGTGCCAGCAGCCCCCGGAGGGGCTATGGCTACACCTTC. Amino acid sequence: CASSPRRGYGYTF. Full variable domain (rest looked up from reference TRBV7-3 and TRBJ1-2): GAGVSQTPSNKVTEKGKYVELRCDPISGHTALYWYRQSLGQGPEFLIYFQGTGAADDSGLPNDRFFAVRPEGSVSTLKIQRTERGDSAVYLCASSPRRGYGYTFGSGTRLTVV.

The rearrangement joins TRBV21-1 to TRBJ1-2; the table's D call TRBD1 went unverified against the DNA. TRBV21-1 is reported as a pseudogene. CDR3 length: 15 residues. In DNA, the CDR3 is TGTGCCAGCAGCAAAGCTCGCCAGGGAAGGGGTGGCTACACCTTC. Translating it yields CASSKARQGRGGYTF.

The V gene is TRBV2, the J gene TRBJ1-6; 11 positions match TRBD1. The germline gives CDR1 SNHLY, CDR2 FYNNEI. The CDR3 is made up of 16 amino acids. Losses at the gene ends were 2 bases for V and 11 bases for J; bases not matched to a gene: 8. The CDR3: CASSERTGGAFTPLHF. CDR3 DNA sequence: TGTGCCAGCAGTGAACGGACAGGGGGCGCCTTTACACCCCTCCACTTT.

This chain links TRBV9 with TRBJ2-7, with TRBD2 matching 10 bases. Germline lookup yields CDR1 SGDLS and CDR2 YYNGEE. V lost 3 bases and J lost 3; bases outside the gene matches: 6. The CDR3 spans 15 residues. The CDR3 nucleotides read TGTGCCAGCAGCGGAGGGACTAGCGCGCTCTACGAGCAGTACTTC. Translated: CASSGGTSALYEQYF.

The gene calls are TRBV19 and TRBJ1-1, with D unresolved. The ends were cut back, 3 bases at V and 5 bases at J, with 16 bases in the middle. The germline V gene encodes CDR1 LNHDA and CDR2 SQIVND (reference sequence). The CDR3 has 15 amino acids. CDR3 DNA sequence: TGTGCCAGTAGTATCTTCCCCGGGTTTGGGACTGAAGCTTTCTTT. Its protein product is CASSIFPGFGTEAFF.

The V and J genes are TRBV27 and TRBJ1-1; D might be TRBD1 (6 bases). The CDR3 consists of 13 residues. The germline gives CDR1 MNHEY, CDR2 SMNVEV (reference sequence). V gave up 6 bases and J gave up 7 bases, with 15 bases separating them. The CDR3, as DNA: TGTGCCAGCAGAGGACAGCAAACCTATGAAGCTTTCTTT. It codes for CASRGQQTYEAFF.

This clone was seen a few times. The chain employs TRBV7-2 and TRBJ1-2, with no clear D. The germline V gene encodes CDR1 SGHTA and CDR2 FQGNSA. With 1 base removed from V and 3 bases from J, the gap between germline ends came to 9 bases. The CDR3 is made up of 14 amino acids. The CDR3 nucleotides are TGTGCCAGCAGCTTAGAACAGTTCTACTATGGCTACACCTTC. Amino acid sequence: CASSLEQFYYGYTF. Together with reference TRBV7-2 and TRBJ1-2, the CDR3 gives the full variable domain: GAGVSQSPSNKVTEKGKDVELRCDPISGHTALYWYRQSLGQGLEFLIYFQGNSAPDKSGLPSDRFSAERTGGSVSTLTIQRTQQEDSAVYLCASSLEQFYYGYTFGSGTRLTVV.

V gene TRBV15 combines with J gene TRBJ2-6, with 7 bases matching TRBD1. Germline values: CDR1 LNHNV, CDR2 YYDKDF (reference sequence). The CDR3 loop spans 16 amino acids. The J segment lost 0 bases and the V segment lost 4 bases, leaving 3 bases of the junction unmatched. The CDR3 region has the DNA TGTGCCACCAGCACGGGACAGAGCTCTGGGGCCAACGTCCTGACTTTC. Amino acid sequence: CATSTGQSSGANVLTF. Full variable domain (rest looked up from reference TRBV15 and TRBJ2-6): DAMVIQNPRYQVTQFGKPVTLSCSQTLNHNVMYWYQQKSSQAPKLLFHYYDKDFNNEADTPDNFQSRRPNTSFCFLDIRSPGLGDTAMYLCATSTGQSSGANVLTFGAGSRLTVL.

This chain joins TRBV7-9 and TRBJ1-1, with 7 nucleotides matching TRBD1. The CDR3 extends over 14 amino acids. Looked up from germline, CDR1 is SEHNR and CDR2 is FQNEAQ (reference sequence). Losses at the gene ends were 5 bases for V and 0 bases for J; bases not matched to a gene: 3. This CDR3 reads CASSPGTVNTEAFF. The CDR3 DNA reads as TGTGCCAGCAGCCCGGGGACAGTGAACACTGAAGCTTTCTTT.

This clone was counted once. The CDR3 nucleotides read TGTGCCAGCAGCTTCACACAGGGGATTCAGGGGAACACTGAAGCTTTCTTT. This sequence encodes CASSFTQGIQGNTEAFF. The chain joins TRBV7-8 to TRBJ1-1; 7 bases line up with TRBD1. The trim removed 3 bases at V and 1 base at J, leaving 11 bases unmatched. Germline CDR1 is SGHVS and CDR2 is FQNEAQ. The CDR3 runs to 17 residues.

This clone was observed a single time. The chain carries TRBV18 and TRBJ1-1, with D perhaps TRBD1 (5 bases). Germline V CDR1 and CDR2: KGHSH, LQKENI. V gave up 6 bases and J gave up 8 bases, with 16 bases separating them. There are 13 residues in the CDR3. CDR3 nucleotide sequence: TGTGCCAGCTCCCTGGGGCGAGAGACCGAAGCTTTCTTT. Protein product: CASSLGRETEAFF.

The CDR3 nucleotides read TGTGCCAGCAGCGGCGGGACAGGTTTAACAGATACGCAGTATTTT. This translates into CASSGGTGLTDTQYF. This sequence joins TRBV11-3 and TRBJ2-3; 8 bases match TRBD1. The CDR3 is 15 residues long. With V trimmed by 5 bases and J by 3 bases, 7 bases remained unmatched. Germline V gene data show CDR1 as SGHNT and CDR2 as YENEEA.

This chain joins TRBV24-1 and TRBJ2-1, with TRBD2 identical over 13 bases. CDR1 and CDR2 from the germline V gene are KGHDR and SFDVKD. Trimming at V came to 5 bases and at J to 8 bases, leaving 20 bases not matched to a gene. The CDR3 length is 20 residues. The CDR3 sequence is CATSAGELAGGPITRDEQFF. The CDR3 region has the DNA TGTGCCACCAGTGCAGGGGAACTAGCGGGAGGGCCTATCACGCGCGATGAGCAGTTCTTC.

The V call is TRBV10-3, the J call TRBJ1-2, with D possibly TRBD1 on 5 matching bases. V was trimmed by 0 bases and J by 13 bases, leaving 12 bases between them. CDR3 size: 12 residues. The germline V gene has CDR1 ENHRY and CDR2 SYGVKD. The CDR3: CAISESLGEGTF. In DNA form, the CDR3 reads TGTGCCATCAGTGAGTCGTTGGGGGAGGGCACCTTC.

The CDR3 sequence: CATSRSTGGDTEAFF. In nucleotides, the CDR3 is TGTGCCACCAGCAGATCGACAGGGGGAGATACTGAAGCTTTCTTT. The chain combines TRBV15 with TRBJ1-1; 9 nucleotides match TRBD1. V shed 2 bases, J shed 5 bases, and the junction held 6 bases outside the gene matches. The CDR3 has 15 amino acids. CDR1 is LNHNV and CDR2 is YYDKDF in the germline V gene (reference sequence).